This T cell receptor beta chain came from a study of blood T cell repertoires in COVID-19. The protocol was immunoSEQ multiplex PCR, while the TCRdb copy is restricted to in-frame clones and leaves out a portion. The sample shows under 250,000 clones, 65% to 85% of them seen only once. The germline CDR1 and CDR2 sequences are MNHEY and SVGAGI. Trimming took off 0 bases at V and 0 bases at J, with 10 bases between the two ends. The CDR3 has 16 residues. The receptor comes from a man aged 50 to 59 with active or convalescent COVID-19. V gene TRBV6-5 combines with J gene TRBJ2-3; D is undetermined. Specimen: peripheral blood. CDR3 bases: TGTGCCAGCAGTTACTCCACGGTATTAAGCACAGATACGCAGTATTTT. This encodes CASSYSTVLSTDTQYF.